Sequencing of this T cell receptor beta chain was carried out in a study of OX40 agonist ivuxolimab in advanced cancers. Findings and caveats of the study: The 0.1-3.0 mg/kg partial responders had among the lowest clonal expansion. Determination of antigen specificity was not performed for the expanded peripheral T cells.

Per the germline V gene, CDR1 is SGHDT and CDR2 is YYEEEE. This CDR3 region has 11 residues. V shed 2 bases and J shed 6 bases, with 5 bases lying between them. Concerning this clone itself: Its antigen is still unknown.

The data were produced by immunoSEQ multiplex PCR, yet TCRdb's version contains in-frame clones alone and is incomplete. The sample shows tens of thousands of clones, 87% of them seen only once. The TCR sequence derives from an adult with an advanced solid tumor such as melanoma, head and neck, liver or kidney cancer. This sample comprised CD4+ or CD8+ T cells sorted from blood, obtained in a trial of the OX40 agonist ivuxolimab. V is TRBV5-6 and J is TRBJ2-5; unclear D gene. The CDR3 coding sequence is TGTGCCAGCAGCTTAGGACAGACCCAGTACTTC. Translating it yields CASSLGQTQYF.